The source of this T cell receptor (beta chain) is a study of blood T cell repertoires in COVID-19. Sequencing used immunoSEQ multiplex PCR; TCRdb keeps in-frame clones, though not all of them. The repertoire holds about 230,000 clones, more than 80% seen once, with roughly 3% in the top ten. The CDR3 spans 13 residues. Germline V gene sequence: CDR1 LGHDT, CDR2 YNNKEL (reference sequence). Trimming left V 4 bases short and J 4 bases short, with 8 bases between. The chain joins TRBV3-1 (or the pseudogene TRBV3-2) to TRBJ1-5; D unclear. The receptor was isolated from a man aged 25 to 40 with COVID-19, enrolled during active disease. The source material was peripheral blood. Here the CDR3 DNA reads TGTGCCAGCAGCCCGAACTCTAATCAGCCCCAGCATTTT. It codes for CASSPNSNQPQHF.